This T cell receptor (beta chain) is drawn from a study of T-cell reconstitution after alpha-beta-depleted transplantation in children. General study findings and limits: After transplant, at about two months, alpha-beta T cells were reportedly derived from several hundred expanded graft clones. Surviving recipient T cells and thymic progenitors accounted for the high day-60 TCRbeta diversity observed in some patients.

Researchers prepared the TCRbeta library using unique molecular identifiers, the study reports. TCRdb reprocessed the PCR reads with MiXCR, giving one entry per CDR3 protein. Here the sample spans 250,000 to 400,000 distinct CDR3 sequences, approximately 23% being singletons. This CDR3 has 16 amino acids. From germline, CDR1 is MNHEY and CDR2 SMNVEV (reference sequence). V was pared by 3 bases and J by 4 bases, with 18 bases between. This clonotype has more than one count but fewer than ten. The antigen remains unidentified. The gene calls are TRBV27 and TRBJ1-2, with D tentatively TRBD1 (5 bases). This TCR was recovered from a male patient younger than 18 who had a stem cell transplant for acute lymphoblastic leukemia, so the T cells may come from the graft donor. Sample: PBMCs, mostly from graft donor cells, taken 180 days after TCRalphabeta/CD19-depleted stem cell transplant. CDR3 amino acids: CASSLMRERGFYGYTF. CDR3 coding DNA: TGTGCCAGCAGTTTGATGCGGGAGAGGGGATTCTATGGCTACACCTTC.